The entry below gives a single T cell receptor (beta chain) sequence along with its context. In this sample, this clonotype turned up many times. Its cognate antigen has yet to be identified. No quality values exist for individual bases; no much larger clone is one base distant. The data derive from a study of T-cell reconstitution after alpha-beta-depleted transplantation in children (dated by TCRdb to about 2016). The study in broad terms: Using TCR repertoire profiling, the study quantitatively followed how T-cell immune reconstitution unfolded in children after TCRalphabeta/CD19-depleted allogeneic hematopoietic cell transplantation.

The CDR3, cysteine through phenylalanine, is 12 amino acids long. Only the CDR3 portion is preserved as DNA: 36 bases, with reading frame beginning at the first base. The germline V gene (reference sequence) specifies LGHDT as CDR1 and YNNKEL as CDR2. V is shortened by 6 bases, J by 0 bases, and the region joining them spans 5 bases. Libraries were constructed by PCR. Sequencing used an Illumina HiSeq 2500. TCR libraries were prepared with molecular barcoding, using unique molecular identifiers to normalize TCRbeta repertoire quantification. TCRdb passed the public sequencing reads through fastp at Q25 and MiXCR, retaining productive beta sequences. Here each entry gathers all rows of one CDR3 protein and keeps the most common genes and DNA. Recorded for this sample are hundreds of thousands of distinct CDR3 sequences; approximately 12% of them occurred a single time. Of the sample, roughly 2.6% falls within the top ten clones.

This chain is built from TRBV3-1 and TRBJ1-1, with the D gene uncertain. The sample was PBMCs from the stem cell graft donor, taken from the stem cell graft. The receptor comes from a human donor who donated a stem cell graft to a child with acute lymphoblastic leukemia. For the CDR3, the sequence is CASRDLNTEAFF. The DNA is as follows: TGTGCCAGCAGGGACCTGAACACTGAAGCTTTCTTT.